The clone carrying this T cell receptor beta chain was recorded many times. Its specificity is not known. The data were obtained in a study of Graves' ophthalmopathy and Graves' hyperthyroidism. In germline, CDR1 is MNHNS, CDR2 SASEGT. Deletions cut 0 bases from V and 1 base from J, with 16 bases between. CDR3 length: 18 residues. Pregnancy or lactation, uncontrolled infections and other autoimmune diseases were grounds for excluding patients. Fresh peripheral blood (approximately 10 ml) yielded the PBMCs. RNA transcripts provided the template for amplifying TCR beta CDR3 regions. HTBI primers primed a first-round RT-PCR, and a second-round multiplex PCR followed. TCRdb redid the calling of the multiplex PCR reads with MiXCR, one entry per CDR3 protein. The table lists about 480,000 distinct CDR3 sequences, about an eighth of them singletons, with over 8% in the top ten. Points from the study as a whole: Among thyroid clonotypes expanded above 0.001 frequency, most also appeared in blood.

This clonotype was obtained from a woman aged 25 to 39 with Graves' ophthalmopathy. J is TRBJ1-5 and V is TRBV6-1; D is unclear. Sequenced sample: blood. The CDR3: CASSEALLFRGSNQPQHF. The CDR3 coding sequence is TGTGCCAGCAGTGAAGCGCTTCTGTTTCGGGGAAGCAATCAGCCCCAGCATTTT.